This T cell receptor (beta chain) appears in the sequencing data of a study of T-cell reconstitution after alpha-beta-depleted transplantation in children. The TCRbeta library incorporated unique molecular identifiers. MiXCR was run by TCRdb on the PCR reads, yielding one entry per CDR3 protein. The sample holds hundreds of thousands of distinct CDR3 sequences, about 33% seen once. The V gene lost 4 bases and the J gene lost 7 bases, with 14 bases spanning the gap. Germline assignment: CDR1 SGHVS and CDR2 FQNEAQ. This CDR3 region has 14 residues. The source material was PBMCs from the stem cell graft donor, sampled from the stem cell graft. J is TRBJ1-3 and V is TRBV7-8; D perhaps matches TRBD1 (5 bases). This clonotype was sampled from a human donor who donated a stem cell graft to a child with aplastic anemia. The CDR3 nucleotides read TGTGCCAGCAGCTCCAGGGTGGGATATAACACCATATATTTT. This translates into CASSSRVGYNTIYF. The whole variable domain, filled in from reference TRBV7-8 and TRBJ1-3, reads GAGVSQSPRYKVAKRGQDVALRCDPISGHVSLFWYQQALGQGPEFLTYFQNEAQLDKSGLPSDRFFAERPEGSVSTLKIQRTQQEDSAVYLCASSSRVGYNTIYFGEGSWLTVV.